Presented here are 31 T cell receptor beta chains from one specimen sequenced in a study of pediatric ulcerative colitis. Generated by immunoSEQ multiplex PCR, the TCRdb table keeps only in-frame clones and is missing some. The repertoire holds around 68,000 clones, with just over 75% as singletons. Sequencing was performed on blood. Receptor source: a boy aged 10-17 years with moderate ulcerative colitis.

This chain connects TRBV28 to TRBJ2-7; 8 nucleotides align to TRBD1. CDR3 length equals 15 residues. Germline V gene lookup returns CDR1 MDHEN and CDR2 SYDVKM. V gave up 1 base and J gave up 6 bases; unmatched junction bases: 8. The CDR3 bases are TGTGCCAGCAGTTTATCTAGGACAGGGTTCGCCGAGCAGTACTTC. Residues: CASSLSRTGFAEQYF. The whole variable domain, remainder taken from reference TRBV28 and TRBJ2-7, is DVKVTQSSRYLVKRTGEKVFLECVQDMDHENMFWYRQDPGLGLRLIYFSYDVKMKEKGDIPEGYSVSREKKERFSLILESASTNQTSMYLCASSLSRTGFAEQYFGPGTRLTVT.

This sequence joins TRBV19 and TRBJ1-1; the D is unclear. The germline gives CDR1 LNHDA, CDR2 SQIVND (reference sequence). Trimming took 5 bases from V and 3 from J, leaving 16 bases between them. The CDR3 has 15 amino acids. The CDR3 sequence is CASSLRHEGYTEAFF. The CDR3 DNA reads TGTGCCAGTAGTCTCCGGCATGAGGGATACACTGAAGCTTTCTTT.

The rearrangement joins TRBV5-1 to TRBJ2-7; 7 nucleotides line up with TRBD1. This CDR3 has 15 residues. J gave up 1 base and V 4 bases, and 8 bases lay outside the gene matches. Germline CDR1 and CDR2: SGHRS and YFSETQ. In nucleotides, the CDR3 is TGCGCCAGCAGCGAGGATTACAGGGGTTCCTACGAGCAGTACTTC. It specifies CASSEDYRGSYEQYF.

The chain is built from TRBV7-9 and TRBJ2-5; D could derive from TRBD1 or TRBD2 (5 bases each). Trimming pared 5 bases from V and 5 bases from J, leaving 15 bases between. The V gene's germline CDR1 is SEHNR and CDR2 FQNEAQ (reference sequence). CDR3 length: 14 residues. The CDR3 loop reads CASSLGDARETQYF. CDR3 bases: TGTGCCAGCAGCCTAGGGGACGCGAGGGAGACCCAGTACTTC.

The V gene is TRBV7-2, the J gene TRBJ1-4; D is unresolved. Germline loops: CDR1 SGHTA, CDR2 FQGNSA. The CDR3 consists of 15 residues. Trimming pared 1 base from V and 8 bases from J, leaving 14 bases between. CDR3 nucleotide sequence: TGTGCCAGCAGCTTAGGGGCCAAAGGAGGAGAAAAACTGTTTTTT. This gives the protein CASSLGAKGGEKLFF.

This chain connects TRBV19 to TRBJ2-3; D is possibly TRBD1 (6 bases). This CDR3 spans 14 amino acids. Germline V gives CDR1 LNHDA, CDR2 SQIVND (reference sequence). V lost 6 bases and J 1 base, leaving 11 bases between the germline ends. The CDR3 DNA follows: TGTGCCAGTAGCATGGGACACGGCACAGATACGCAGTATTTT. Protein product: CASSMGHGTDTQYF.

This chain joins TRBV7-8 and TRBJ1-2, with 9 bases identical to TRBD1. J was trimmed by 6 bases and V by 9 bases; bases with no gene match: 11. The CDR3 covers 14 residues. The V gene's germline CDR1 is SGHVS and CDR2 FQNEAQ. The CDR3 coding sequence is TGTGCCAGTACACAGGGGGCCCCACGGGATGGCTACACCTTC. It specifies CASTQGAPRDGYTF.

The chain is built from TRBV28 and TRBJ2-1; the D is unclear. Deletions cut 6 bases from V and 12 bases from J, with 24 bases between. The CDR3 is 15 residues long. From germline, CDR1 is MDHEN and CDR2 SYDVKM. CDR3 nucleotide sequence: TGTGCCAGCAGACCTGACATACTCGATGGCGTATGGCAGTTCTTC. Protein sequence: CASRPDILDGVWQFF.

Only one count was recorded for this clone. The chain is built from TRBV5-1 and TRBJ1-1; D is unresolved. V gave up 0 bases and J gave up 0 bases, with 9 bases separating them. CDR3 size: 15 residues. Germline V gene sequence: CDR1 SGHRS, CDR2 YFSETQ. CDR3 sequence: CASSLEQRLNTEAFF. CDR3 DNA: TGCGCCAGCAGCTTGGAGCAGAGATTGAACACTGAAGCTTTCTTT. Based on the CDR3 plus reference TRBV5-1 and TRBJ1-1, the full variable domain is KAGVTQTPRYLIKTRGQQVTLSCSPISGHRSVSWYQQTPGQGLQFLFEYFSETQRNKGNFPGRFSGRQFSNSRSEMNVSTLELGDSALYLCASSLEQRLNTEAFFGQGTRLTVV.

V is TRBV5-1 and J is TRBJ2-7; maybe TRBD2 (7 bases). There are 14 residues in the CDR3. CDR1 SGHRS and CDR2 YFSETQ come from the germline V gene. V was shortened by 3 bases and J by 10 bases, with 20 bases between the two germline ends. The CDR3 coding sequence is TGCGCCAGCAGCTCCCGGGCGGGGGCTGTGGGACAGTACTTC. Translating gives CASSSRAGAVGQYF.

V is TRBV29-1 and J is TRBJ2-7, with D unclear. This CDR3 comprises 13 residues. Germline V lookup: CDR1 SQVTM, CDR2 ANQGSEA. Between the trimmed V and J ends, which lost 4 bases and 4 bases, there was a span of 14 bases. The CDR3 bases are TGCAGCGTTGGAGAAGGCTTACGATACGAGCAGTACTTC. The encoded protein is CSVGEGLRYEQYF.

The rearrangement links TRBV6-5 to TRBJ1-1; a weak D match, TRBD1 (6 bases). Looked up from germline, CDR1 is MNHEY and CDR2 is SVGAGI. The CDR3 runs to 15 residues. Trimming removed 6 bases from V and 2 bases from J, with 16 bases in between. CDR3 coding DNA: TGTGCCAGCAGGTCAGGGGCGGCTGTAAACACTGAAGCTTTCTTT. It yields the protein CASRSGAAVNTEAFF.

The V call is TRBV10-3, the J call TRBJ1-1; possibly TRBD1 for D (6 bases). The CDR3 has 19 residues. The V gene's germline CDR1 is ENHRY and CDR2 SYGVKD. Trimming cost V 2 bases and J 5 bases, with 27 bases left between them. CDR3 residues: CAISEIFGLGQTGRTEAFF. The CDR3, as DNA: TGTGCCATCAGTGAGATATTCGGATTAGGGCAAACAGGGAGGACTGAAGCTTTCTTT.

V gene TRBV5-1 combines with J gene TRBJ1-1; D possibly corresponds to TRBD1 (5 bases). This CDR3 comprises 13 residues. Trimming removed 0 bases from V and 4 bases from J, with 7 bases in between. Germline V gene data show CDR1 as SGHRS and CDR2 as YFSETQ. CDR3 sequence: CASSLGDLTEAFF. CDR3 coding DNA: TGCGCCAGCAGCTTGGGGGACCTCACTGAAGCTTTCTTT. The complete variable domain, with remaining parts taken from reference TRBV5-1 and TRBJ1-1, reads KAGVTQTPRYLIKTRGQQVTLSCSPISGHRSVSWYQQTPGQGLQFLFEYFSETQRNKGNFPGRFSGRQFSNSRSEMNVSTLELGDSALYLCASSLGDLTEAFFGQGTRLTVV.

V and J are TRBV2 and TRBJ2-7; 10 bases match TRBD1. The CDR3 is made up of 15 amino acids. Trimming at V came to 7 bases and at J to 4 bases, leaving 10 bases not matched to a gene. Germline assignment: CDR1 SNHLY and CDR2 FYNNEI. CDR3: CASNQRDRGQYEQYF. In nucleotides, the CDR3 is TGTGCCAGCAATCAGAGGGACAGGGGCCAGTACGAGCAGTACTTC.

This chain joins TRBV29-1 and TRBJ2-5; 8 nucleotides match TRBD2. V shed 0 bases, J shed 4 bases, and the junction held 13 bases outside the gene matches. CDR1 and CDR2 from the germline V gene are SQVTM and ANQGSEA. There are 17 residues in the CDR3. CDR3 in DNA: TGCAGCGTTGAAGATTCTCTCCCCGGGAGGGCCTCAGAGACCCAGTACTTC. Amino acids: CSVEDSLPGRASETQYF.

Comment on this clone: One junction end disagrees with the germline gene, perhaps due to a read error. The gene calls are TRBV11-1 and TRBJ2-3; 7 bases align to TRBD2. CDR1 and CDR2 from the germline V gene are SGHAT and FQDESV (reference sequence). The CDR3 totals 16 residues. CDR3 DNA: TGTGCCAGTAGCTCGGGACTATTGAGAGACGCAGATACGCAGTATTTT. This codes for CASSSGLLRDADTQYF.

This clone came up once. The chain employs TRBV5-4 and TRBJ1-1, with TRBD1 identical over 11 bases. V dropped 1 base and J dropped 5; count of bases not matched to a gene: 10. This CDR3 is 17 amino acids long. Looked up from germline, CDR1 is SGHNT and CDR2 is YYREEE (reference sequence). The CDR3 DNA reads as TGTGCCAGCAGCTTGCAGTGGCGGGACAGGGGGTCGACTGAAGCTTTCTTT. Translating it yields CASSLQWRDRGSTEAFF.

V usage is TRBV7-8 and J usage is TRBJ1-3, with 9 nucleotides matching TRBD1. J gave up 3 bases and V 4 bases, and 10 bases lay outside the gene matches. Germline values: CDR1 SGHVS, CDR2 FQNEAQ. The CDR3 contains 17 residues. Here the CDR3 DNA reads TGTGCCAGCAGCTCAGGGGGACAGGGAGTCTTTGGAAACACCATATATTTT. This encodes CASSSGGQGVFGNTIYF.

The rearrangement links TRBV6-6 to TRBJ2-7; 11 nucleotides line up with TRBD1. The CDR3 is made up of 13 amino acids. Trimming cost V 4 bases and J 4 bases; bases outside gene matches: 0. Germline CDR1 MNHNY, CDR2 SVGAGI (reference sequence). The CDR3 region is CASSWDRGYEQYF. CDR3 DNA: TGTGCCAGCAGTTGGGACAGGGGGTACGAGCAGTACTTC.

The gene calls are TRBV28 and TRBJ2-2, with a tentative D call TRBD2 (5 bases). The germline V and J ends were trimmed by 3 bases and 2 bases, with 13 bases remaining between them. The CDR3 spans 16 residues. CDR1 MDHEN and CDR2 SYDVKM come from the germline V gene. CDR3 protein: CASSFSGDFNTGELFF. The CDR3 DNA is TGTGCCAGCAGTTTCAGCGGCGACTTCAACACCGGGGAGCTGTTTTTT.

The chain couples TRBV10-3 to TRBJ1-1; the D gene is possibly TRBD1 (5 bases). Germline loops: CDR1 ENHRY, CDR2 SYGVKD. The CDR3 has 13 amino acids. Trimming stripped 6 bases from V and 0 bases from J, with 8 bases between. The CDR3 nucleotides read TGTGCCATCAGAGGCAGGGTGAACACTGAAGCTTTCTTT. Its protein is CAIRGRVNTEAFF.

This clone was detected once. The chain has TRBV19 and TRBJ1-1; D may be TRBD1 (6 bases). This CDR3 comprises 14 residues. V lost 3 bases and J lost 4, with 12 bases in between. Per germline, CDR1 LNHDA and CDR2 SQIVND (reference sequence). CDR3 coding DNA: TGTGCCAGTAGTATGGGGGGGCGAGGCACTGAAGCTTTCTTT. Amino acid sequence: CASSMGGRGTEAFF.

This clone was seen a few times. This rearrangement joins TRBV5-1 to TRBJ2-7; TRBD1 matches at 12 bases. Germline CDR1 SGHRS, CDR2 YFSETQ. The CDR3 sequence is 16 residues long. With 0 bases clipped from V and 7 bases from J, the junction kept 8 bases outside the gene matches. CDR3 region: CASSLAPGQGAQEQYF. The CDR3 coding sequence is TGCGCCAGCAGCTTGGCTCCGGGACAGGGGGCTCAAGAGCAGTACTTC. Variable domain in full (rest from reference TRBV5-1 and TRBJ2-7): KAGVTQTPRYLIKTRGQQVTLSCSPISGHRSVSWYQQTPGQGLQFLFEYFSETQRNKGNFPGRFSGRQFSNSRSEMNVSTLELGDSALYLCASSLAPGQGAQEQYFGPGTRLTVT.

This clone appeared a few times. The chain recombines TRBV4-1 with TRBJ1-4, with D possibly TRBD1 on 5 matching bases. The V gene's germline CDR1 is MGHRA and CDR2 YSYEKL. The CDR3 spans 16 residues. V shed 4 bases and J shed 0 bases, with 12 bases lying between them. CDR3 nucleotides: TGCGCCAGCAGCCTTATGACAGCCGCAACTAATGAAAAACTGTTTTTT. Translating gives CASSLMTAATNEKLFF.

The genes are TRBV25-1 and TRBJ2-7; no reliable D call. The CDR3 covers 12 residues. V gave up 4 bases and J gave up 1 base, with 5 bases separating them. From germline, CDR1 is MGHDK and CDR2 SYGVNS. The CDR3: CASSAISYEQYF. The DNA for the CDR3 is TGTGCCAGCAGTGCGATATCCTACGAGCAGTACTTC.

J is TRBJ2-1 and V is TRBV7-9, with 7 bases aligning to TRBD1. Germline-derived CDR1 and CDR2 are SEHNR and FQNEAQ (reference sequence). CDR3 length: 15 amino acids. Trimming cost V 8 bases and J 4 bases; bases outside gene matches: 11. The CDR3 is CASFRDSTGYNEQFF. Written as DNA, the CDR3 is TGTGCCAGCTTTAGGGACAGTACCGGTTACAATGAGCAGTTCTTC.

This CDR3 reads CASSLGLGGRSEKLFF. The CDR3 DNA sequence: TGTGCCAGCAGCTTAGGCCTCGGGGGGCGCAGTGAAAAACTGTTTTTT. The rearrangement joins TRBV13 to TRBJ1-4; D perhaps matches TRBD1 (6 bases). Trimming left V 0 bases short and J 7 bases short, with 15 bases between. The CDR3 has 16 residues. Germline V lookup: CDR1 PRHDT, CDR2 FYEKMQ (reference sequence).

This chain connects TRBV10-3 to TRBJ1-1; 8 nucleotides agree with TRBD1. The CDR3 length is 14 residues. Germline V gene data show CDR1 as ENHRY and CDR2 as SYGVKD. J lost 3 bases, V lost 0 bases, and 0 bases had no gene match. The DNA of the CDR3 is TGTGCCATCAGTGAGTCGACAGGGGACACTGAAGCTTTCTTT. Protein: CAISESTGDTEAFF.

The chain is built from TRBV7-9 and TRBJ2-1; a possible D gene is TRBD2 (6 bases). The V end was cut by 5 bases, the J end by 6 bases, with 14 bases between. The germline V gene has CDR1 SEHNR and CDR2 FQNEAQ (reference sequence). The CDR3 sequence is 14 residues long. CDR3 in amino acids: CASSATGTANEQFF. CDR3 sequence (DNA): TGTGCCAGCAGCGCAACCGGGACTGCCAATGAGCAGTTCTTC.

The table lists this clone with a few counts. The chain joins TRBV5-6 to TRBJ1-6, with TRBD1 matching 9 bases. The CDR3 is made up of 14 amino acids. The ends lost 5 bases at V and 5 bases at J; junction bases unmatched: 2. Looked up from germline, CDR1 is SGHDT and CDR2 is YYEEEE. CDR3 amino acids: CASRQGAHNSPLHF. CDR3 nucleotides: TGTGCCAGCAGACAGGGGGCCCATAATTCACCCCTCCACTTT.